This passage covers 31 T cell receptor beta chains from one sample sequenced in a study of blood T cell repertoires in COVID-19. Produced via immunoSEQ multiplex PCR; TCRdb's table is partial and in-frame only. The table includes 150,000 to 200,000 clones, 80% detected once. The source material was PBMCs or T cells enriched from blood (not recorded which). The receptor set was obtained from a man between 60 and 70 years old who had been exposed to COVID-19.

CDR3 protein: CASSQEITGDQYF. In DNA form, the CDR3 reads TGTGCCAGCAGCCAAGAAATTACGGGAGATCAGTACTTC. This rearrangement joins TRBV14 to TRBJ2-4, with D maybe TRBD2 (6 bases). This CDR3 region has 13 residues. Germline V gene sequence: CDR1 SGHDN, CDR2 FVKESK. V was pared by 0 bases and J by 12 bases, with 12 bases between.

J is TRBJ1-3 and V is TRBV5-6; tentatively, D is TRBD1 (6 bases). Trimming took off 3 bases at V and 2 bases at J, with 9 bases between the two ends. Per the germline V gene, CDR1 is SGHDT and CDR2 is YYEEEE. The CDR3 loop spans 14 amino acids. Written as DNA, the CDR3 is TGTGCCAGCAGCTCTACAGGGCCTGGAAACACCATATATTTT. This encodes CASSSTGPGNTIYF.

The rearrangement joins TRBV30 to TRBJ1-2; 7 nucleotides match TRBD1. CDR1 and CDR2 (germline): GTSNPN, SVGIG (reference sequence). V trimming: 0 bases; J trimming: 7 bases; junction bases outside the gene matches: 8. This CDR3 has 14 residues. CDR3 nucleotides: TGTGCCTGGAGTGTACGGCAGGGGGTTTTTGGCTACACCTTC. This translates into CAWSVRQGVFGYTF.

The gene calls are TRBV11-3 and TRBJ2-2, with 8 bases lining up with TRBD2. Germline-derived CDR1 and CDR2 are SGHNT and YENEEA. V lost 1 base, J lost 5 bases, and 6 bases stayed unmatched. The CDR3 has 16 residues. CDR3 coding DNA: TGTGCCAGCAGCTTAGGACATACGGGAGGGACCGGGGAGCTGTTTTTT. It is translated as CASSLGHTGGTGELFF.

The chain links TRBV7-2 to TRBJ1-2; TRBD1 aligns across 12 bases. This CDR3 has 15 amino acids. Per germline, CDR1 SGHTA and CDR2 FQGNSA. J was trimmed by 7 bases and V by 4 bases; bases with no gene match: 7. Here the CDR3 DNA reads TGTGCCAGCAGCTCGGGGACAGGGGGCGTTTTTGGCTACACCTTC. Translation gives CASSSGTGGVFGYTF. The complete variable domain, with remaining parts taken from reference TRBV7-2 and TRBJ1-2, reads GAGVSQSPSNKVTEKGKDVELRCDPISGHTALYWYRQSLGQGLEFLIYFQGNSAPDKSGLPSDRFSAERTGGSVSTLTIQRTQQEDSAVYLCASSSGTGGVFGYTFGSGTRLTVV.

This clone appeared many times. The chain employs TRBV11-2 and TRBJ2-5; D gene unclear. From germline, CDR1 is SGHAT and CDR2 FQNNGV. Deletions cut 0 bases from V and 5 bases from J, with 10 bases between. The CDR3 is made up of 14 amino acids. CDR3 sequence reads: CASSLDALMETQYF. As DNA, the CDR3 is TGTGCCAGCAGCTTAGATGCGTTGATGGAGACCCAGTACTTC.

The CDR3 sequence is CASSQEPGGAYNEQFF. CDR3 nucleotide sequence: TGTGCCAGCAGCCAAGAACCAGGGGGAGCGTACAATGAGCAGTTCTTC. This chain uses TRBV14 with TRBJ2-1, with 7 nucleotides matching TRBD1. From germline, CDR1 is SGHDN and CDR2 FVKESK. This CDR3 spans 16 amino acids. Trimming at V came to 0 bases and at J to 4 bases, leaving 6 bases not matched to a gene.

DNA for the CDR3: TGTGCCAGCAGTTCCGCGGGGGGCAATGAGCAGTTCTTC. Residues: CASSSAGGNEQFF. The chain employs TRBV27 and TRBJ2-1; TRBD2 matches at 8 bases. The germline V gene has CDR1 MNHEY and CDR2 SMNVEV (reference sequence). The CDR3 runs to 13 residues. With 4 bases clipped from V and 6 bases from J, the junction kept 2 bases outside the gene matches.

The rearrangement links TRBV7-8 to TRBJ1-2; D not resolved. Germline-derived CDR1 and CDR2 are SGHVS and FQNEAQ. This CDR3 spans 15 amino acids. Between the trimmed V and J ends, which lost 5 bases and 4 bases, there was a span of 17 bases. The CDR3 sequence is CASSTTDSGVYGYTF. As DNA, the CDR3 is TGTGCCAGCAGCACCACAGACTCCGGGGTCTATGGCTACACCTTC.

The chain is built from TRBV30 and TRBJ2-1; the match to TRBD2 covers 7 bases. The germline gives CDR1 GTSNPN, CDR2 SVGIG (reference sequence). CDR3 length equals 14 residues. Unmatched junction bases numbered 6, after V lost 2 bases and J lost 5 bases. The CDR3 DNA sequence: TGTGCCTGGAGTCGGGGGGTCCACGACAATGAGCAGTTCTTC. It encodes CAWSRGVHDNEQFF.

The rearrangement links TRBV2 to TRBJ1-1; D unresolved. The CDR3 consists of 14 residues. Germline assignment: CDR1 SNHLY and CDR2 FYNNEI. V dropped 6 bases and J dropped 3 bases, with 14 bases sitting between them. The CDR3 here is CASRFRESDTEAFF. The DNA of the CDR3 is TGTGCCAGCAGATTCCGGGAGAGCGACACTGAAGCTTTCTTT.

This chain joins TRBV7-9 and TRBJ1-4; 10 positions match TRBD1. Per the germline V gene, CDR1 is SEHNR and CDR2 is FQNEAQ (reference sequence). The trim removed 3 bases at V and 8 bases at J, leaving 3 bases unmatched. The CDR3 has 14 residues. The CDR3 bases are TGTGCCAGCAGCTTGGGACAGGGGCGAGAAAAACTGTTTTTT. Translation gives CASSLGQGREKLFF.

The chain carries TRBV27 and TRBJ2-5, with 9 positions matching TRBD2. CDR1 is MNHEY and CDR2 is SMNVEV in the germline V gene (reference sequence). CDR3 size: 15 residues. V gave up 2 bases and J gave up 5 bases; unmatched junction bases: 6. The CDR3 is CASSLAGGRGETQYF. As DNA, the CDR3 is TGTGCCAGCAGTTTAGCGGGAGGGCGCGGGGAGACCCAGTACTTC.

This clone was found once. This rearrangement joins TRBV5-6 to TRBJ2-6, with D maybe TRBD1 (6 bases). The CDR3 has 16 amino acids. V lost 4 bases, J lost 0 bases, and 11 bases lay in between. Germline-derived CDR1 and CDR2 are SGHDT and YYEEEE. The CDR3 is CASSPLGGSGANVLTF. CDR3 nucleotides: TGTGCCAGCAGCCCGCTAGGGGGCTCTGGGGCCAACGTCCTGACTTTC.

The genes are TRBV5-6 and TRBJ2-5; D not resolved. The CDR3 contains 14 residues. Trimming left V 2 bases short and J 2 bases short, with 10 bases between. Germline CDR1 reads SGHDT; CDR2 reads YYEEEE. In DNA, the CDR3 is TGTGCCAGCAGCTTTTACAGTGGTCAAGAGACCCAGTACTTC. Protein: CASSFYSGQETQYF. Together with reference TRBV5-6 and TRBJ2-5, the CDR3 gives the full variable domain: DAGVTQSPTHLIKTRGQQVTLRCSPKSGHDTVSWYQQALGQGPQFIFQYYEEEERQRGNFPDRFSGHQFPNYSSELNVNALLLGDSALYLCASSFYSGQETQYFGPGTRLLVL.

The CDR3 nucleotides read TGTGCCAGCAGCTCCCCGACAGACCACACTGAAGCTTTCTTT. It translates to CASSSPTDHTEAFF. This sequence joins TRBV7-2 and TRBJ1-1; D perhaps matches TRBD1 (5 bases). Between the trimmed V and J ends, which lost 4 bases and 3 bases, there was a span of 12 bases. This CDR3 has 14 residues. Germline V lookup: CDR1 SGHTA, CDR2 FQGNSA.

The chain has TRBV29-1 and TRBJ2-7; the match to TRBD2 covers 7 bases. Germline assignment: CDR1 SQVTM and CDR2 ANQGSEA. The length of the CDR3 is 17 residues. V gave up 8 bases and J gave up 7 bases; unmatched junction bases: 26. The CDR3 nucleotides are TGCAGCATCTCACACCAAACCCTAGCGGCCGGGGGTGGGGAGCAGTACTTC. Translation gives CSISHQTLAAGGGEQYF.

This chain links TRBV7-2 with TRBJ1-5; D possibly corresponds to TRBD1 (6 bases). CDR3 length: 13 amino acids. V was cut by 1 base and J by 6 bases, with 7 bases left in between. Looked up from germline, CDR1 is SGHTA and CDR2 is FQGNSA. This CDR3 reads CASSLVGGQPQHF. The DNA of the CDR3 is TGTGCCAGCAGCTTAGTAGGGGGTCAGCCCCAGCATTTT.

The chain carries TRBV6-5 and TRBJ1-2; 9 bases agree with TRBD1. With V trimmed by 2 bases and J by 7 bases, 5 bases remained unmatched. This CDR3 has 14 residues. Germline V gene data show CDR1 as MNHEY and CDR2 as SVGAGI. The CDR3 sequence: CASSYGTGTAGYTF. Here the CDR3 DNA reads TGTGCCAGCAGTTACGGGACAGGGACTGCTGGCTACACCTTC.

This chain joins TRBV30 and TRBJ1-4, with a possible D match to TRBD1 (5 bases). Germline CDR1 and CDR2: GTSNPN and SVGIG (reference sequence). The CDR3 runs to 14 residues. The V end was cut by 0 bases, the J end by 3 bases, with 8 bases between. CDR3 coding DNA: TGTGCCTGGAGTGTTGGGGCGGCTAATGAAAAACTGTTTTTT. Translation: CAWSVGAANEKLFF. Using reference TRBV30 and TRBJ1-4 for the parts outside the CDR3, the full variable domain is SQTIHQWPATLVQPVGSPLSLECTVEGTSNPNLYWYRQAAGRGLQLLFYSVGIGQISSEVPQNLSASRPQDRQFILSSKKLLLSDSGFYLCAWSVGAANEKLFFGSGTQLSVL.

This clone was recorded a few times. The V call is TRBV5-4, the J call TRBJ2-5, with 7 nucleotides matching TRBD2. CDR1 and CDR2 from the germline V gene are SGHNT and YYREEE (reference sequence). J gave up 5 bases and V 0 bases, and 7 bases lay outside the gene matches. This CDR3 is built from 15 residues. The CDR3 loop is CASSLGSGARETQYF. The CDR3 nucleotides read TGTGCCAGCAGCTTGGGCAGCGGGGCTAGGGAGACCCAGTACTTC.

As to this clone: One junction end disagrees with the germline gene, perhaps due to a read error. The chain combines TRBV7-9 with TRBJ2-2, with TRBD1 matching over 7 bases. The CDR3 consists of 17 residues. In germline, CDR1 is SEHNR, CDR2 FQNEAQ (reference sequence). Here the CDR3 reads CASILLHRGKDTGELFF. The CDR3 coding sequence is TGTGCCAGCATCTTACTGCACAGGGGCAAAGACACCGGGGAGCTGTTTTTT.

The chain has TRBV7-2 and TRBJ1-2, with D unresolved. V was clipped by 1 base and J by 8 bases, with 5 bases between them. CDR3 size: 11 residues. From germline, CDR1 is SGHTA and CDR2 FQGNSA. The CDR3 here is CASSLDPGYTF. CDR3 nucleotide sequence: TGTGCCAGCAGCTTAGATCCAGGCTACACCTTC.

V usage is TRBV28 and J usage is TRBJ1-3; 7 bases match TRBD1. Germline CDR1 reads MDHEN; CDR2 reads SYDVKM. V dropped 6 bases and J dropped 2; count of bases not matched to a gene: 13. The CDR3 sequence is 17 residues long. The CDR3 nucleotides read TGTGCCAGCAGCCCCGACAGGGCATCCAGGGCTGGAAACACCATATATTTT. Translation gives CASSPDRASRAGNTIYF.

The chain recombines TRBV9 with TRBJ1-2, with 7 positions matching TRBD1. Unmatched junction bases numbered 14, after V lost 3 bases and J lost 3 bases. CDR3 length: 17 amino acids. Germline CDR1 SGDLS, CDR2 YYNGEE. CDR3 region: CASSDRQGGLVDYGYTF. CDR3 bases: TGTGCCAGCAGCGACAGACAGGGAGGTCTGGTTGACTATGGCTACACCTTC.

The chain has TRBV7-2 and TRBJ2-7, with 7 nucleotides matching TRBD2. The V gene end was trimmed by 5 bases and the J gene end by 5 bases; junction bases not matched to a gene: 9. This CDR3 has 14 amino acids. CDR1 SGHTA and CDR2 FQGNSA come from the germline V gene. Here the CDR3 reads CASSPGLVRDEQYF. In nucleotides, the CDR3 is TGTGCCAGCAGCCCTGGACTAGTGCGGGACGAGCAGTACTTC.

This chain connects TRBV18 to TRBJ2-5, with TRBD2 matching over 7 bases. This CDR3 spans 15 amino acids. Germline-derived CDR1 and CDR2 are KGHSH and LQKENI. V shed 3 bases and J 3 bases; nucleotides not matched to a gene: 7. The CDR3 DNA reads TGTGCCAGCTCACCGGTTCCCAGCGGGAAAGAGACCCAGTACTTC. Translated: CASSPVPSGKETQYF.

This clone was counted once. The chain couples TRBV5-1 to TRBJ2-3; maybe TRBD2 (6 bases). This CDR3 has 15 residues. Trimming stripped 3 bases from V and 2 bases from J, with 13 bases between. Per the germline V gene, CDR1 is SGHRS and CDR2 is YFSETQ. The CDR3 DNA reads as TGCGCCAGCAGCTCCGGGGACTCGTACACAGATACGCAGTATTTT. It is translated as CASSSGDSYTDTQYF.

The gene calls are TRBV5-6 and TRBJ2-5; 7 nucleotides line up with TRBD1. CDR1 is SGHDT and CDR2 is YYEEEE in the germline V gene. J was trimmed by 2 bases and V by 2 bases; bases with no gene match: 12. The CDR3 loop spans 17 amino acids. The chain's CDR3 is CASSLQGMGQKQETQYF. The CDR3 nucleotides are TGTGCCAGCAGCTTACAGGGGATGGGTCAGAAGCAAGAGACCCAGTACTTC.

As regards this clone: This may come from a read error, since a much larger clone is one base off. J is TRBJ1-1 and V is TRBV7-3; D call uncertain. The V gene lost 3 bases and the J gene lost 4 bases, with 9 bases spanning the gap. In germline, CDR1 is SGHTA, CDR2 FQGTGA. The CDR3 sequence is 13 residues long. This CDR3 is CASSFPGSTEAFF. For the CDR3, the DNA is TGTGCCAGCAGCTTTCCGGGGAGCACTGAAGCTTTCTTT.

The rearrangement links TRBV18 to TRBJ2-2; the D is unclear. This CDR3 has 13 amino acids. Trimming shortened V by 4 bases and J by 0 bases, and 3 bases separated the two germline ends. CDR1 and CDR2 from the germline V gene are KGHSH and LQKENI. CDR3 in DNA: TGTGCCAGCTCACTAACGAACACCGGGGAGCTGTTTTTT. This translates into CASSLTNTGELFF. Full variable domain (rest looked up from reference TRBV18 and TRBJ2-2): NAGVMQNPRHLVRRRGQEARLRCSPMKGHSHVYWYRQLPEEGLKFMVYLQKENIIDESGMPKERFSAEFPKEGPSILRIQQVVRGDSAAYFCASSLTNTGELFFGEGSRLTVL.